This entry describes one T cell receptor (beta chain). Its target is unknown. The data originate from a study of vaccination effects on CD4 cells after COVID-19. About the research overall: Expansion of antigen-specific CD4+ T cells with viral peptide pools was carried out by the ViraFEST assay before sequencing. Findings and limits, study-wide: The study found marked clonal contraction of infection- and vaccine-induced clones late after vaccination.

With 10 days of culture completed, CD4+ T cells were isolated. V was pared by 5 bases and J by 4 bases, with 15 bases between. Germline V CDR1 and CDR2: SEHNR, FQNEAQ (reference sequence). This CDR3 is 15 amino acids long. The protocol was immunoSEQ multiplex PCR, while the TCRdb copy is restricted to in-frame clones and leaves out a portion. The data hold about 37,000 clones, with about four fifths observed a single time. The sequences come from CD4+ T cells from PBMCs cultured without peptide, collected before COVID-19 vaccination. This TCR was sampled from a human donor who received a COVID-19 vaccine. The chain uses TRBV7-9 and TRBJ1-5; TRBD1 is a possible D gene (5 bases). CDR3 in DNA: TGTGCCAGCAGCCCATCTGGGGCCGAGAATCAGCCCCAGCATTTT. Protein sequence: CASSPSGAENQPQHF.